Below are 16 T cell receptor beta chains sequenced from a single sample in a study of blood T cell repertoires in COVID-19. Profiling relied on immunoSEQ multiplex PCR, and the TCRdb table lists in-frame clones only, not all of them. The data contain about 180,000 clones, under 85% of them singletons. Sequencing was performed on peripheral blood. The receptor source for this set is a human donor in a cohort sampled during active COVID-19.

The chain is built from TRBV19 and TRBJ1-6; D not resolved. The germline V gene has CDR1 LNHDA and CDR2 SQIVND (reference sequence). This CDR3 comprises 15 residues. With 4 bases removed from V and 9 bases from J, the gap between germline ends came to 16 bases. The CDR3 region is CASSTPGSEGSPLHF. The CDR3 DNA reads TGTGCCAGTAGTACCCCGGGCTCGGAGGGTTCACCCCTCCACTTT.

The chain recombines TRBV13 with TRBJ1-1, with 8 positions matching TRBD1. Germline assignment: CDR1 PRHDT and CDR2 FYEKMQ (reference sequence). Germline trimming cut 5 bases from V and 1 base from J; bases unmatched to any gene: 3. This CDR3 has 14 amino acids. The CDR3 DNA reads TGTGCCAGCAGCGACAGGGGAACGAACACTGAAGCTTTCTTT. This codes for CASSDRGTNTEAFF.

This clone occurred once. This chain links TRBV12-5 with TRBJ2-5, with D uncertain. The CDR3 extends over 13 amino acids. CDR1 LGHNT and CDR2 FRNRAP come from the germline V gene. V lost 2 bases, J lost 5 bases, and 9 bases lay in between. CDR3 protein: CASGLSRGETQYF. The CDR3 DNA reads TGTGCTAGTGGTTTGAGTCGAGGTGAGACCCAGTACTTC.

This sequence joins TRBV6-5 and TRBJ2-7; TRBD2 agrees at 10 bases. Germline trimming cut 11 bases from V and 0 bases from J; bases unmatched to any gene: 7. Germline V CDR1 and CDR2: MNHEY, SVGAGI. CDR3 length: 14 amino acids. CDR3 bases: TGTGCCGGCCGGGCTAGCGGGGGCTCCTACGAGCAGTACTTC. Translation gives CAGRASGGSYEQYF.

The V and J genes are TRBV2 and TRBJ2-7; the match to TRBD2 covers 11 bases. V lost 7 bases to trimming and J lost 4 bases; unmatched junction nucleotides: 9. The length of the CDR3 is 15 residues. Germline CDR1 is SNHLY and CDR2 is FYNNEI. Here the CDR3 reads CASTHSGGATYEQYF. In DNA form, the CDR3 reads TGTGCCAGCACCCATAGCGGGGGGGCCACGTACGAGCAGTACTTC.

V is TRBV19 and J is TRBJ2-7, with 9 positions matching TRBD1. The junction had 8 bases not matched to a gene; V was cut back by 5 bases and J by 3 bases. This CDR3 spans 15 amino acids. CDR1 and CDR2 (germline): LNHDA, SQIVND (reference sequence). The CDR3 nucleotides read TGTGCCAGTAGTGAGGGACAGGGAAAGATCTACGAGCAGTACTTC. Protein: CASSEGQGKIYEQYF. The full variable domain, with the rest looked up from reference TRBV19 and TRBJ2-7, is DGGITQSPKYLFRKEGQNVTLSCEQNLNHDAMYWYRQDPGQGLRLIYYSQIVNDFQKGDIAEGYSVSREKKESFPLTVTSAQKNPTAFYLCASSEGQGKIYEQYFGPGTRLTVT.

This chain uses TRBV6-5 with TRBJ2-7, with D maybe TRBD1 (6 bases). V lost 7 bases to trimming and J lost 4 bases, with 17 bases between them. Germline CDR1 and CDR2: MNHEY and SVGAGI. The CDR3 is made up of 14 amino acids. For the CDR3, the DNA is TGTGCCAGCACCGAAACTGGGGGCCTTTACGAGCAGTACTTC. The encoded protein is CASTETGGLYEQYF.

This clone has just one count. The rearrangement links TRBV6-6 to TRBJ2-1; the D gene is possibly TRBD1 (6 bases). V was clipped by 6 bases and J by 5 bases, with 8 bases between them. Germline CDR1 reads MNHNY; CDR2 reads SVGAGI (reference sequence). This CDR3 comprises 12 residues. The chain's CDR3 is CASRQGDNEQFF. The CDR3 coding sequence is TGTGCCAGCAGACAGGGAGACAATGAGCAGTTCTTC.

The CDR3 protein is CAWHSFFQGHEQYF. For the CDR3, the DNA is TGTGCCTGGCACTCCTTCTTCCAGGGGCACGAGCAGTACTTC. The rearrangement joins TRBV30 to TRBJ2-7; D possibly corresponds to TRBD1 (6 bases). Per germline, CDR1 GTSNPN and CDR2 SVGIG (reference sequence). The ends were cut back, 5 bases at V and 5 bases at J, with 19 bases in the middle. This CDR3 contains 14 residues.

The gene calls are TRBV11-2 and TRBJ2-7; TRBD1 aligns across 10 bases. CDR3 length equals 15 residues. V shed 5 bases, J shed 4 bases, and the junction held 8 bases outside the gene matches. Germline CDR1 SGHAT, CDR2 FQNNGV. CDR3 in DNA: TGTGCCAGCAGCCGCACCGGGGACAGGGGTTACGAGCAGTACTTC. It specifies CASSRTGDRGYEQYF.

The chain joins TRBV4-2 to TRBJ2-7, with 9 bases that match TRBD2. Trimming took 1 base from V and 0 from J; bases not matched to a gene: 13. The germline gives CDR1 LGHNA, CDR2 YNFKEQ. This CDR3 is built from 19 residues. CDR3 nucleotide sequence: TGTGCCAGCAGCCAAGGCTGGCCTAGCGGGGCCCTGAGCTCCTACGAGCAGTACTTC. Amino acids: CASSQGWPSGALSSYEQYF.

This chain links TRBV24-1 with TRBJ1-1, with D possibly TRBD1 on 5 matching bases. The CDR3 has 15 amino acids. Germline V gene sequence: CDR1 KGHDR, CDR2 SFDVKD. Trimming pared 8 bases from V and 3 bases from J, leaving 18 bases between. The CDR3 DNA follows: TGTGCCACCACGGGAGGACACTCGAGTGACACTGAAGCTTTCTTT. Protein: CATTGGHSSDTEAFF.

V usage is TRBV27 and J usage is TRBJ2-7; 10 positions match TRBD1. The CDR3 totals 15 residues. Germline V gene lookup returns CDR1 MNHEY and CDR2 SMNVEV (reference sequence). V lost 8 bases, J lost 3 bases, and 10 bases stayed unmatched. CDR3 bases: TGTGCCAGCGGGTGGGACAGGGGCCTACTCTACGAGCAGTACTTC. Encoded protein: CASGWDRGLLYEQYF.

This chain links TRBV19 with TRBJ1-1; 8 positions match TRBD1. J gave up 8 bases and V 0 bases, and 8 bases lay outside the gene matches. Per germline, CDR1 LNHDA and CDR2 SQIVND (reference sequence). The CDR3 has 15 amino acids. CDR3 sequence (DNA): TGTGCCAGTAGTATAGACCTCGGACAGGGCCAAGAAGCTTTCTTT. Translated: CASSIDLGQGQEAFF. The full variable domain, rest sourced from reference TRBV19 and TRBJ1-1, is DGGITQSPKYLFRKEGQNVTLSCEQNLNHDAMYWYRQDPGQGLRLIYYSQIVNDFQKGDIAEGYSVSREKKESFPLTVTSAQKNPTAFYLCASSIDLGQGQEAFFGQGTRLTVV.

The V call is TRBV4-1, the J call TRBJ1-1; no clear D gene. V shed 0 bases and J shed 1 base, with 6 bases lying between them. Germline lookup yields CDR1 MGHRA and CDR2 YSYEKL. This CDR3 has 14 amino acids. In DNA form, the CDR3 reads TGCGCCAGCAGCCAAGATTACAGGAACACTGAAGCTTTCTTT. It yields the protein CASSQDYRNTEAFF.

V gene TRBV19 combines with J gene TRBJ1-5; TRBD1 is a possible D gene (5 bases). The CDR3 consists of 16 residues. V lost 5 bases and J 6 bases, leaving 20 bases between the germline ends. Germline V CDR1 and CDR2: LNHDA, SQIVND (reference sequence). The CDR3 reads CASSSSEGSKGQPQHF. CDR3 in DNA: TGTGCCAGTAGTTCCTCGGAGGGGAGCAAGGGTCAGCCCCAGCATTTT.